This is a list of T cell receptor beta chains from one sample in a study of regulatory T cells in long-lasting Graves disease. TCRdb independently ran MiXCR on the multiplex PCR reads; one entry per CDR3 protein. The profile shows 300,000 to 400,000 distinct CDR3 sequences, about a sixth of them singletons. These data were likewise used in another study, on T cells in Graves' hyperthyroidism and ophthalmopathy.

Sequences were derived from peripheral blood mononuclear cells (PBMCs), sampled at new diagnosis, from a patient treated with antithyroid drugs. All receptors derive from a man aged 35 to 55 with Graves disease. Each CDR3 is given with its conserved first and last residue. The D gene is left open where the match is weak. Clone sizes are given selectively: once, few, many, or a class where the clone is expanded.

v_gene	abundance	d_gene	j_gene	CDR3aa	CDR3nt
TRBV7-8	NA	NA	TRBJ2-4	CASSARMGLNIQYF	TGTGCCAGCAGCGCAAGGATGGGTCTTAACATTCAGTACTTC
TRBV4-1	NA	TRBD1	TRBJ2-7	CASSQRDRAEQYF	TGCGCCAGCAGCCAGAGGGACAGGGCCGAGCAGTACTTC
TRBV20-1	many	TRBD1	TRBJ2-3	CSAQRGQGTDTQYF	TGCAGTGCCCAGAGAGGACAGGGCACAGATACGCAGTATTTT
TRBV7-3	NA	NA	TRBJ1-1	CASSLGGTEMNTEAFF	TGTGCCAGCAGCTTAGGTGGCACAGAGATGAACACTGAAGCTTTCTTT
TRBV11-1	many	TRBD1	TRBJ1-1	CASSARTGGAFF	TGTGCCAGCAGCGCCCGGACAGGAGGGGCTTTCTTT
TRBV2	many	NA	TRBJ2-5	CASSGRDQETQYF	TGTGCCAGCAGTGGCAGGGACCAAGAGACCCAGTACTTC
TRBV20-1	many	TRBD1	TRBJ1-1	CSAAVRDRGLRAFF	TGCAGTGCTGCCGTCCGGGACAGGGGGCTTCGGGCTTTCTTT
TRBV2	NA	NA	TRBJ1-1	CASSDERNAEAFF	TGTGCCAGCAGCGACGAAAGAAACGCTGAAGCTTTCTTT
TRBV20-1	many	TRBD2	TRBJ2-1	CSARRGGSYNEQFF	TGCAGTGCCCGGCGCGGGGGATCCTACAATGAGCAGTTCTTC
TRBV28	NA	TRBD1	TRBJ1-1	CASREGAETEAFF	TGTGCCAGCAGAGAGGGGGCCGAAACTGAAGCTTTCTTT
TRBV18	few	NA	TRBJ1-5	CASSPEGGFSNQPQHF	TGTGCCAGCTCCCCCGAGGGGGGGTTTAGCAATCAGCCCCAGCATTTT
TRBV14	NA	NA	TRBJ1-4	CASSRGPSTNEKLFF	TGTGCCAGCAGCCGAGGACCCTCAACTAATGAAAAACTGTTTTTT
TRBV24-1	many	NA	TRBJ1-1	CATASGSTEAFF	TGTGCCACCGCTTCAGGAAGCACTGAAGCTTTCTTT
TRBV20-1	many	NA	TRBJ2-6	CSALSEHPGANVLTF	TGCAGTGCTCTATCTGAGCATCCTGGGGCCAACGTCCTGACTTTC
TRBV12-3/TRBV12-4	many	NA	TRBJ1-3	CASSLVGGSSGNTIYF	TGTGCCAGCAGTTTAGTCGGAGGGAGCTCTGGAAACACCATATATTTT
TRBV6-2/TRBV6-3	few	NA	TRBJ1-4	CASRATVALNEKLFF	TGTGCCAGCAGGGCGACAGTTGCGCTTAATGAAAAACTGTTTTTT
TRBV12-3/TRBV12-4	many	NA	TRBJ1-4	CASSLNVHEKLFF	TGTGCCAGCAGTTTAAATGTGCATGAAAAACTGTTTTTT
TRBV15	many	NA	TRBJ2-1	CATSRDRGTLYNEQFF	TGTGCCACCAGCAGAGATCGAGGGACCCTCTACAATGAGCAGTTCTTC
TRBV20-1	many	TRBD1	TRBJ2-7	CSARRGQGAETYEQYF	TGCAGTGCTAGAAGGGGGCAGGGGGCAGAAACGTACGAGCAGTACTTC
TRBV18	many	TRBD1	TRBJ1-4	CASADPGGPTNEKLFF	TGTGCCAGCGCAGACCCAGGGGGGCCAACAAATGAAAAACTGTTTTTT
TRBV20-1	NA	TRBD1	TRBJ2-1	CSAKGTERYMEQFF	TGCAGTGCCAAGGGGACAGAACGCTACATGGAGCAGTTCTTC
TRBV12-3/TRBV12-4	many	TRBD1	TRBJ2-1	CASSLLSNRGGQFF	TGTGCCAGCAGTTTACTGTCTAACAGGGGTGGGCAGTTCTTC
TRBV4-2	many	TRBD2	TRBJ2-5	CASSQGGAGAAETQYF	TGTGCCAGCAGCCAAGGGGGAGCGGGGGCCGCAGAGACCCAGTACTTC
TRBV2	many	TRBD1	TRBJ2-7	CASTDRGGEQYF	TGTGCCAGCACTGACAGGGGAGGCGAGCAGTACTTC
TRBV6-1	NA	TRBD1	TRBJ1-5	CASSRGGDKRVQPQHF	TGTGCCAGCAGCAGGGGGGGGGACAAACGAGTCCAGCCCCAGCATTTT
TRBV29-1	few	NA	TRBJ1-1	CSVFLPGWTVTREDTEAFF	TGCAGCGTTTTCCTCCCCGGGTGGACAGTAACAAGAGAAGACACTGAAGCTTTCTTT
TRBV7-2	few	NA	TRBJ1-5	CASSPGGGQHQPQHF	TGTGCCAGCAGCCCGGGGGGGGGGCAACATCAGCCCCAGCATTTT
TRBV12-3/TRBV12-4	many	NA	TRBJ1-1	CASRRGWNTEAFF	TGTGCCAGCAGACGGGGTTGGAACACTGAAGCTTTCTTT
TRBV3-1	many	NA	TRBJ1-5	CASSQEFQGTQHF	TGTGCCAGCAGCCAAGAATTTCAGGGCACCCAGCATTTT
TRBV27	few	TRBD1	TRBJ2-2	CASLGTGEEGTGELFF	TGTGCCAGCCTCGGGACAGGGGAGGAGGGCACCGGAGAGCTGTTTTTT
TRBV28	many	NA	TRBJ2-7	CASSLYSTDSYEQYF	TGTGCCAGCAGTTTATACTCGACAGATTCCTACGAGCAGTACTTC
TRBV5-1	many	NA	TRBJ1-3	CASSLVSGSSGNTIYF	TGCGCCAGCAGCTTGGTTTCGGGCTCCTCTGGAAACACCATATATTTT
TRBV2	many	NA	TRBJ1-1	CASQGLDTEAFF	TGTGCCAGTCAGGGGTTGGACACTGAAGCTTTCTTT
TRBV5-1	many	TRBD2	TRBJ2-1	CASSPRTSGGGEQFF	TGCGCCAGCAGCCCAAGGACTAGCGGGGGTGGTGAGCAGTTCTTC
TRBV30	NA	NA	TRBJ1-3	CAWETGSSGNTIYF	TGTGCCTGGGAAACAGGGAGCTCTGGAAACACCATATATTTT
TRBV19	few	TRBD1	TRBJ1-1	CASIQTTGTGGLPAEAFF	TGTGCCAGTATCCAAACTACCGGGACAGGGGGATTACCAGCTGAAGCTTTCTTT
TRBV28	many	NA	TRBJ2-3	CASSFMGIQSTDTQYF	TGTGCCAGCAGTTTCATGGGGATCCAAAGCACAGATACGCAGTATTTT
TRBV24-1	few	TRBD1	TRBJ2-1	CATSDVGTGINEQFF	TGTGCCACCAGTGACGTCGGGACAGGGATCAATGAGCAGTTCTTC
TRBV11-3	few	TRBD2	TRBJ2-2	CASSPLAGGRNTGELFF	TGTGCCAGCAGCCCACTAGCGGGGGGACGGAACACCGGGGAGCTGTTTTTT
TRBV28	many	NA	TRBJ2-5	CASSLVSGLGQETQYF	TGTGCCAGCAGTTTAGTTTCGGGGCTGGGACAAGAGACCCAGTACTTC
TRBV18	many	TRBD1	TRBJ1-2	CASSPLTGVYGYTF	TGTGCCAGCTCACCCCTGACAGGGGTCTATGGCTACACCTTC
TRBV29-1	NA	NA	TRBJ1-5	CSVGEGYGQPQHF	TGCAGCGTTGGTGAGGGTTACGGTCAGCCCCAGCATTTT
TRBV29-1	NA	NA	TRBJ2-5	CSVRKAEETQYF	TGCAGCGTCCGGAAGGCGGAAGAGACCCAGTACTTC
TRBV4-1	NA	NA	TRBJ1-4	CASSQGEGREKLFF	TGCGCCAGCAGCCAAGGGGAGGGACGTGAAAAACTGTTTTTT
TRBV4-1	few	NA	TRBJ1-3	CASSQTPLEGFGNTIYF	TGCGCCAGCAGCCAAACCCCGTTAGAGGGGTTTGGAAACACCATATATTTT
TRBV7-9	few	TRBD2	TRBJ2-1	CASPGLASDEQFF	TGTGCCAGCCCGGGACTAGCGTCCGATGAGCAGTTCTTC
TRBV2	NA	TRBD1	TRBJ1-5	CASRRSRQGHQPQHF	TGTGCCAGCCGACGGTCCAGACAGGGGCATCAGCCCCAGCATTTT
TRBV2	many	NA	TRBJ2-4	CASSSSDVRNIQYF	TGTGCCAGCAGTTCCTCGGACGTCAGGAACATTCAGTACTTC
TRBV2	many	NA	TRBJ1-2	CASSDKGAGNYGYTF	TGTGCCAGCAGCGATAAGGGTGCAGGGAACTATGGCTACACCTTC
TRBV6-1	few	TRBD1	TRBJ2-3	CATGQGARTDTQYF	TGTGCCACCGGGCAGGGGGCGCGCACAGATACGCAGTATTTT
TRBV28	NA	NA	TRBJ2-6	CASSRISGANVLTF	TGTGCCAGCAGTCGGATTTCTGGGGCCAACGTCCTGACTTTC